This T cell receptor (beta chain) is drawn from a study of beta chain features in type 1 diabetes. General study points: HLA effects on TCRB rearrangement stayed unresolved here. Fewer insertions but more deletions were seen at VDJ junctions in type 1 diabetes patients. Moderately but significantly shorter TCRB CDR3s were found in Type 1 diabetes patients in all four CD4+ subsets.

The CDR3 has 18 amino acids. Germline values: CDR1 MNHEY, CDR2 SMNVEV (reference sequence). With 3 bases clipped from V and 4 bases from J, the junction kept 17 bases outside the gene matches. Every isolated RNA sample was fully reverse transcribed, so sequencing captured expressed TCRB transcripts. This table comes from immunoSEQ multiplex PCR, and its TCRdb copy is limited to in-frame clones, with some not included. The table includes some 280,000 clones, roughly an eighth detected once. A note on this clone: Its antigen is not known.

The TCR was taken from a man aged 30-40 years with type 1 diabetes. Sequencing input: naive CD4+ T cells from blood. The V call is TRBV27, the J call TRBJ1-2; 7 nucleotides line up with TRBD1. Written as DNA, the CDR3 is TGTGCCAGCAGTTTTCGTCCCGGGACAGAAATCAGGGGCTATGGCTACACCTTC. Translating gives CASSFRPGTEIRGYGYTF.